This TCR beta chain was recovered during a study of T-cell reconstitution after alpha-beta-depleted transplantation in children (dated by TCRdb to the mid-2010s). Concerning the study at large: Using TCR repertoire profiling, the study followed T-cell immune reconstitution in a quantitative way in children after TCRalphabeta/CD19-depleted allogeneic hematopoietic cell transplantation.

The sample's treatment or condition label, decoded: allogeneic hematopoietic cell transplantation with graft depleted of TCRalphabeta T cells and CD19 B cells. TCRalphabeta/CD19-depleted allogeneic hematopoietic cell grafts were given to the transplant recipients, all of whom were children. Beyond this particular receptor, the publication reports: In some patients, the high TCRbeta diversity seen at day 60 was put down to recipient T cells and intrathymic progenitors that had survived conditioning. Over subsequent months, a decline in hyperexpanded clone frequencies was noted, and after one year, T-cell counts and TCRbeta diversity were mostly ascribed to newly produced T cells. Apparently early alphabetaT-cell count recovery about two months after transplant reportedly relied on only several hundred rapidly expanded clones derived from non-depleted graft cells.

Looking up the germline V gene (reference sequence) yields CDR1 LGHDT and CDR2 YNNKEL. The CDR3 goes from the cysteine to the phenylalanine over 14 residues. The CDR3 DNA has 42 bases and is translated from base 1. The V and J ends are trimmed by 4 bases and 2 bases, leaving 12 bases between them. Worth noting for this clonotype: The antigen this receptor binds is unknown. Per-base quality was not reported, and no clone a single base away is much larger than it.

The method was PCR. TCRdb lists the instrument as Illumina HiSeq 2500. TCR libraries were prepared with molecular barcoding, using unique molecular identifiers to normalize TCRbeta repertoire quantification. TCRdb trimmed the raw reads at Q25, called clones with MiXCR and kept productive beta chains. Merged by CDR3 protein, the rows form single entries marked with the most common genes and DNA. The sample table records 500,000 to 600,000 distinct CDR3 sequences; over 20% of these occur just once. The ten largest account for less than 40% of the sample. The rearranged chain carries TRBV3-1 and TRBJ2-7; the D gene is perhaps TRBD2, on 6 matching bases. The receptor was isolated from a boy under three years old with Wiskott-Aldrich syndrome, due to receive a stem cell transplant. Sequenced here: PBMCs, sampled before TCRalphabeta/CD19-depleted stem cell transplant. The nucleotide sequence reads TGTGCCAGCAGCCGGTCGGGACTTACCTACGAGCAGTACTTC. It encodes CASSRSGLTYEQYF.